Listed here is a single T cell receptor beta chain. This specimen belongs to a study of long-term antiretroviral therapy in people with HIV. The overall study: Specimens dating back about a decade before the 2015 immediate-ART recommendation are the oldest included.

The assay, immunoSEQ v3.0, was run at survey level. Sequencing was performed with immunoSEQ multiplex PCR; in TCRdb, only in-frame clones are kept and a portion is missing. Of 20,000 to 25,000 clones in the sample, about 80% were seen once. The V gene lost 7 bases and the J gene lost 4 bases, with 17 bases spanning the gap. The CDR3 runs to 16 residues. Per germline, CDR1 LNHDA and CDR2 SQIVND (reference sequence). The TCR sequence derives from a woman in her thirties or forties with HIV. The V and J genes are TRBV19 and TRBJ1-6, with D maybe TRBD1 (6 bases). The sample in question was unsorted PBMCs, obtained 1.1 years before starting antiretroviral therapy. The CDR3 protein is CASTGVLSPYNSPLHF. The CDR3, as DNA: TGTGCCAGTACAGGGGTACTCTCGCCTTATAATTCACCCCTCCACTTT.